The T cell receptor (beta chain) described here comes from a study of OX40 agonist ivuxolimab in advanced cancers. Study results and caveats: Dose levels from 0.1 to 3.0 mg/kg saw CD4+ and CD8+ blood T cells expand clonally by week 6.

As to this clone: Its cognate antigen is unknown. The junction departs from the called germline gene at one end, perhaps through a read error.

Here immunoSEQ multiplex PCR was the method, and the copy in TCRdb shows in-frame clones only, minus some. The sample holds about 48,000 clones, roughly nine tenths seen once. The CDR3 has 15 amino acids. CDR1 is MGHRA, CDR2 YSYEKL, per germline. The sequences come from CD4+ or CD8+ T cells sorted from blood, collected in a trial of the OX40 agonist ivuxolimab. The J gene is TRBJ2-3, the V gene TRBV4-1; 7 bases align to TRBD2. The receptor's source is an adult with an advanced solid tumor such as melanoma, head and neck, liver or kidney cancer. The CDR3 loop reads CASTRLASSTDTQYF. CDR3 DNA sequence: TGCGCTAGCACCAGACTAGCCTCTAGCACAGATACGCAGTATTTT.